Listed here are 27 T cell receptor beta chains from one sample, sequenced in a study of blood T cells in healthy people across ages. A second 7 to 11 cycle PCR used barcoded and J-beta primers. TCRdb fed the 5' RACE reads into MiXCR, producing one record per CDR3 protein. Of about 830,000 distinct CDR3 sequences in the sample, around 68% were seen once. Material: blood. The origin of the receptors is a man aged 25 to 40 in good health.

Only one count was recorded for this clonotype. This chain links TRBV6-2 or TRBV6-3 with TRBJ2-3; no clear D gene. V lost 6 bases and J lost 6, with 16 bases in between. Germline lookup yields CDR1 MNHEY and CDR2 SVGEGT. The CDR3 consists of 14 residues. CDR3 sequence reads: CASRNDPARDTQYF. The CDR3 DNA reads as TGTGCCAGCAGAAACGACCCTGCGAGGGATACGCAGTATTTT.

This chain links TRBV29-1 with TRBJ1-1, with no clear D. The CDR3 is 15 amino acids. Germline V CDR1 and CDR2: SQVTM, ANQGSEA. Trimming removed 6 bases at V and 0 bases at J, with 17 bases between. This chain's CDR3 is CSVWVSRPLNTEAFF. CDR3 coding DNA: TGCAGCGTCTGGGTCAGTAGACCTTTGAACACTGAAGCTTTCTTT.

This clonotype was seen just once. V and J are TRBV2 and TRBJ1-1; maybe TRBD1 (6 bases). The ends were cut back, 6 bases at V and 5 bases at J, with 19 bases in the middle. The CDR3 covers 15 residues. Germline CDR1 is SNHLY and CDR2 is FYNNEI. Here the CDR3 DNA reads TGTGCCAGCAGAATATCACAACTCACAGGGACTGAAGCTTTCTTT. It codes for CASRISQLTGTEAFF.

This chain joins TRBV5-1 and TRBJ1-2, with D tentatively TRBD1 (5 bases). This CDR3 is built from 14 residues. Looked up from germline, CDR1 is SGHRS and CDR2 is YFSETQ. Trimming removed 0 bases from V and 3 bases from J, with 9 bases in between. Here the CDR3 reads CASSLERGDYGYTF. The CDR3 bases are TGCGCCAGCAGCTTGGAGCGGGGCGACTATGGCTACACCTTC.

The J gene is TRBJ2-7, the V gene TRBV29-1, with D unclear. In germline, CDR1 is SQVTM, CDR2 ANQGSEA. The V gene lost 7 bases and the J gene lost 4 bases, with 14 bases spanning the gap. There are 12 residues in the CDR3. CDR3 sequence (DNA): TGCAGCGCAGGACGGACGCAATACGAGCAGTACTTC. This sequence encodes CSAGRTQYEQYF.

The gene calls are TRBV6-2 or TRBV6-3 and TRBJ2-7, with 11 bases aligning to TRBD1. Germline V gives CDR1 MNHEY, CDR2 SVGEGT. The CDR3 sequence is 17 residues long. After removal of 5 bases from V and 5 bases from J, the junction contained 14 bases not matched to a gene. CDR3 coding DNA: TGTGCCAGCAGTCTCCCCCACAGGACAGGGGGCATCAACGAGCAGTACTTC. Translation gives CASSLPHRTGGINEQYF.

V and J are TRBV25-1 and TRBJ2-7; D perhaps matches TRBD2 (6 bases). The CDR3 is 16 amino acids. The germline V gene encodes CDR1 MGHDK and CDR2 SYGVNS. The V and J ends lost 4 bases and 1 base respectively, with 17 bases between them. CDR3 sequence reads: CASSGVPGTDSYEQYF. CDR3 DNA: TGTGCCAGCAGTGGGGTCCCCGGGACTGATTCCTACGAGCAGTACTTC.

The chain joins TRBV7-2 to TRBJ1-2; D not certain. The V end lost 2 bases, the J end lost 4 bases, and 8 bases lay between the germline ends. The CDR3 is 13 residues long. Germline V gene data show CDR1 as SGHTA and CDR2 as FQGNSA. The CDR3 loop reads CASSLPAVYGYTF. The CDR3 coding sequence is TGTGCCAGCAGCTTACCGGCAGTCTATGGCTACACCTTC. The variable domain in full, completed from reference TRBV7-2 and TRBJ1-2, reads GAGVSQSPSNKVTEKGKDVELRCDPISGHTALYWYRQSLGQGLEFLIYFQGNSAPDKSGLPSDRFSAERTGGSVSTLTIQRTQQEDSAVYLCASSLPAVYGYTFGSGTRLTVV.

V is TRBV29-1 and J is TRBJ2-5, with 9 nucleotides matching TRBD1. J was trimmed by 11 bases and V by 2 bases; bases with no gene match: 12. The CDR3 is made up of 14 amino acids. CDR1 and CDR2 (germline): SQVTM, ANQGSEA. DNA for the CDR3: TGCAGCGTTGAACCCCCGGGACAGGGTAGGGAGCAGTACTTC. This gives the protein CSVEPPGQGREQYF.

This clonotype was seen only a few times. CDR3 nucleotide sequence: TGCAGCGTTCGCGTTACTGGGGCCAACGTCCTGACTTTC. It translates to CSVRVTGANVLTF. The gene calls are TRBV29-1 and TRBJ2-6; D unresolved. Germline CDR1 and CDR2: SQVTM and ANQGSEA. Trimming left V 5 bases short and J 2 bases short, with 7 bases between. This CDR3 comprises 13 residues.

The genes are TRBV3-1 and TRBJ2-6; D might be TRBD1 (6 bases). The length of the CDR3 is 20 residues. Per germline, CDR1 LGHDT and CDR2 YNNKEL (reference sequence). Trimming removed 2 bases from V and 3 bases from J, with 23 bases in between. CDR3 region: CASSQSYLTGRRLGANVLTF. In DNA form, the CDR3 reads TGTGCCAGCAGCCAATCCTACCTGACAGGACGGAGGCTTGGGGCCAACGTCCTGACTTTC. The full variable domain, with the rest looked up from reference TRBV3-1 and TRBJ2-6, is DTAVSQTPKYLVTQMGNDKSIKCEQNLGHDTMYWYKQDSKKFLKIMFSYNNKELIINETVPNRFSPKSPDKAHLNLHINSLELGDSAVYFCASSQSYLTGRRLGANVLTFGAGSRLTVL.

This chain joins TRBV29-1 and TRBJ2-1, with 10 bases that match TRBD2. Trimming at V came to 7 bases and at J to 4 bases, leaving 4 bases not matched to a gene. The CDR3 consists of 13 residues. Germline values: CDR1 SQVTM, CDR2 ANQGSEA. The chain's CDR3 is CSAGTSDYNEQFF. CDR3 DNA sequence: TGCAGCGCAGGGACTAGCGATTACAATGAGCAGTTCTTC.

This clonotype was detected only a few times. V gene TRBV6-2 or TRBV6-3 combines with J gene TRBJ2-6; 8 bases align to TRBD1. V shed 2 bases and J 0 bases; nucleotides not matched to a gene: 12. Germline values: CDR1 MNHEY, CDR2 SVGEGT. This CDR3 is 20 amino acids long. DNA of the CDR3: TGTGCCAGCAGTTACCGTCCGGACAGGGAAAGGAACTCTGGGGCCAACGTCCTGACTTTC. It specifies CASSYRPDRERNSGANVLTF.

The rearrangement links TRBV4-2 to TRBJ2-7; D not resolved. The V gene lost 4 bases and the J gene lost 2 bases, with 12 bases spanning the gap. Germline CDR1 reads LGHNA; CDR2 reads YNFKEQ. The CDR3 contains 14 residues. The CDR3 sequence is CASSPLTATYEQYF. DNA for the CDR3: TGTGCCAGCAGCCCTTTGACGGCCACCTACGAGCAGTACTTC.

V usage is TRBV30 and J usage is TRBJ2-4; 9 positions match TRBD1. The better agreement between TRBJ2-7 and the DNA end casts doubt on the J call. The germline V gene encodes CDR1 GTSNPN and CDR2 SVGIG (reference sequence). The CDR3 loop spans 15 amino acids. In DNA, the CDR3 is TGTGCCTGTTCTCCGGGACAGGGCCTATTAGACGAGCAGTACTTC. It encodes CACSPGQGLLDEQYF.

This clonotype showed up many times. CDR3: CASSLGSGELFF. CDR3 in DNA: TGTGCCAGCAGCTTGGGGTCCGGGGAGCTGTTTTTT. The chain uses TRBV5-6 and TRBJ2-2; D not certain. Per germline, CDR1 SGHDT and CDR2 YYEEEE. With 0 bases removed from V and 6 bases from J, the gap between germline ends came to 3 bases. The CDR3 contains 12 residues. The variable domain in full, with the rest retrieved from reference TRBV5-6 and TRBJ2-2, is DAGVTQSPTHLIKTRGQQVTLRCSPKSGHDTVSWYQQALGQGPQFIFQYYEEEERQRGNFPDRFSGHQFPNYSSELNVNALLLGDSALYLCASSLGSGELFFGEGSRLTVL.

This clonotype was counted only a few times. J is TRBJ2-2 and V is TRBV6-5; 10 bases map to TRBD1. V was pared by 6 bases and J by 6 bases, with 4 bases of the junction left unmatched. The CDR3 length is 14 residues. Germline CDR1 and CDR2: MNHEY and SVGAGI. CDR3 sequence reads: CASSRDRGSGELFF. CDR3 coding DNA: TGTGCCAGCAGCCGGGACAGGGGTTCCGGGGAGCTGTTTTTT.

V is TRBV12-3 or TRBV12-4 and J is TRBJ2-7; D remains unclear. V shed 3 bases and J shed 5 bases, with 8 bases lying between them. The CDR3 consists of 12 residues. The DNA for the CDR3 is TGTGCCAGCAGTTTCGTAACTCACGAGCAGTACTTC. This translates into CASSFVTHEQYF.

This chain joins TRBV9 and TRBJ2-3, with D unclear. Germline V CDR1 and CDR2: SGDLS, YYNGEE. V dropped 0 bases and J dropped 0 bases, with 8 bases sitting between them. The CDR3 spans 15 residues. This chain's CDR3 is CASSVETDSTDTQYF. The CDR3 DNA follows: TGTGCCAGCAGCGTAGAGACCGATAGCACAGATACGCAGTATTTT. The full variable domain, with the rest looked up from reference TRBV9 and TRBJ2-3, is DSGVTQTPKHLITATGQRVTLRCSPRSGDLSVYWYQQSLDQGLQFLIQYYNGEERAKGNILERFSAQQFPDLHSELNLSSLELGDSALYFCASSVETDSTDTQYFGPGTRLTVL.

The chain uses TRBV5-8 and TRBJ2-1, with 7 bases that match TRBD1. Trimming removed 4 bases from V and 4 bases from J; junction bases left unmatched: 11. Germline CDR1 reads SGHTS; CDR2 reads YDEGEE. CDR3 size: 16 residues. CDR3 DNA: TGTGCCAGCAGCGGAGACAGGGATCAGGCGTACAATGAGCAGTTCTTC. Its translation is CASSGDRDQAYNEQFF.

This clonotype occurred once. The chain links TRBV2 to TRBJ2-5; D is possibly TRBD2 (6 bases). The V and J ends lost 11 bases and 13 bases respectively, with 20 bases between them. This CDR3 has 11 residues. The V gene's germline CDR1 is SNHLY and CDR2 FYNNEI. The CDR3 bases are TGTGCCGTTATAACTAGCTCTCATTGGTACTTC. This gives the protein CAVITSSHWYF.

This sequence joins TRBV5-1 and TRBJ2-5; D may be TRBD1 or TRBD2 (5 bases each). This CDR3 comprises 14 residues. The germline V gene encodes CDR1 SGHRS and CDR2 YFSETQ. V was clipped by 0 bases and J by 7 bases, with 13 bases between them. The CDR3 DNA follows: TGCGCCAGCAGCTTGGACTGGGACCGGGGGACCCAGTACTTC. Encoded protein: CASSLDWDRGTQYF.

The V and J genes are TRBV11-2 and TRBJ2-1, with D perhaps TRBD2 (6 bases). V dropped 0 bases and J dropped 8 bases, with 17 bases sitting between them. Germline V lookup: CDR1 SGHAT, CDR2 FQNNGV. This CDR3 comprises 16 residues. The DNA for the CDR3 is TGTGCCAGCAGCTTAGATACGGGGGTAGTCGTCGATGAGCAGTTCTTC. It yields the protein CASSLDTGVVVDEQFF.

The rearrangement joins TRBV7-2 to TRBJ2-4, with no clear D. Looked up from germline, CDR1 is SGHTA and CDR2 is FQGNSA. Trimming cost V 7 bases and J 6 bases, with 16 bases left between them. The CDR3 extends over 14 amino acids. The CDR3 sequence: CASTHLSPGNIQYF. The CDR3 DNA reads TGTGCCAGCACCCACCTTTCCCCGGGAAACATTCAGTACTTC. The whole variable domain, filled in from reference TRBV7-2 and TRBJ2-4, reads GAGVSQSPSNKVTEKGKDVELRCDPISGHTALYWYRQSLGQGLEFLIYFQGNSAPDKSGLPSDRFSAERTGGSVSTLTIQRTQQEDSAVYLCASTHLSPGNIQYFGAGTRLSVL.

This rearrangement joins TRBV3-1 to TRBJ2-7; perhaps TRBD1 as D (6 bases). The J call may be wrong; the DNA end is better matched by TRBJ2-5. CDR3 length equals 15 residues. In germline, CDR1 is LGHDT, CDR2 YNNKEL (reference sequence). As DNA, the CDR3 is TGTGCCAGCGGACAGAACAGGGTGCTGGGAGAGACCCAGTACTTC. Protein sequence: CASGQNRVLGETQYF.

This chain joins TRBV7-7 and TRBJ2-2; no definite D call. The V gene's germline CDR1 is SSHAT and CDR2 FNYEAQ (reference sequence). The CDR3 has 15 residues. Trimming pared 0 bases from V and 6 bases from J, leaving 11 bases between. The CDR3 DNA follows: TGTGCCAGCAGCTTAGCGCTGTTGGCCCCCGGGGAGCTGTTTTTT. Protein sequence: CASSLALLAPGELFF. The full variable domain, in which reference TRBV7-7 and TRBJ2-2 provide the parts outside the CDR3, is GAGVSQSPRYKVTKRGQDVTLRCDPISSHATLYWYQQALGQGPEFLTYFNYEAQPDKSGLPSDRFSAERPEGSISTLTIQRTEQRDSAMYRCASSLALLAPGELFFGEGSRLTVL.

CDR3 loop: CASSFVDRGLYEQYF. The CDR3 DNA reads TGTGCCAGCAGCTTCGTGGACAGGGGGCTGTACGAGCAGTACTTC. The gene calls are TRBV13 and TRBJ2-4, with 11 positions matching TRBD1. The assigned J gene may be wrong: the sequence end matches TRBJ2-7 better. Per the germline V gene, CDR1 is PRHDT and CDR2 is FYEKMQ (reference sequence). The CDR3 has 15 amino acids.